The 8 T cell receptor beta chains below were found in one sample sequenced in a study of T cells after yellow fever vaccination. Each CDR3 protein is one row after TCRdb ran MiXCR on the 5' RACE reads. The table has around 330,000 distinct CDR3 sequences, around 3.6% seen once. The source material was PBMCs, sampled on the day of the yellow fever booster vaccination. The receptors derive from a man between 18 and 35 years old who received the YFV17D yellow fever vaccine.

This clonotype was seen at least ten times. The gene calls are TRBV4-3 and TRBJ2-5; TRBD1 is a possible D gene (6 bases). CDR3 length: 13 amino acids. The V end was cut by 4 bases, the J end by 7 bases, with 13 bases between. From germline, CDR1 is LGHNA and CDR2 YSLEER. The CDR3 region is CASSLDVGGTQYF. The CDR3 DNA reads as TGCGCCAGCAGCCTGGACGTAGGGGGGACCCAGTACTTC.

This clonotype was counted only a few times. The V call is TRBV28, the J call TRBJ2-3; no reliable D call. Trimming removed 5 bases at V and 1 base at J, with 10 bases between. Germline V gene sequence: CDR1 MDHEN, CDR2 SYDVKM. The CDR3 sequence is 14 residues long. The DNA of the CDR3 is TGTGCCAGCAGTCCCCTAAGGCGCACAGATACGCAGTATTTT. Translated: CASSPLRRTDTQYF.

V gene TRBV4-3 combines with J gene TRBJ2-3; D remains unclear. The CDR3 runs to 14 residues. V was trimmed by 1 base and J by 4 bases, leaving 9 bases between them. The germline gives CDR1 LGHNA, CDR2 YSLEER. This CDR3 is CASSQGVWADTQYF. CDR3 coding DNA: TGCGCCAGCAGCCAAGGTGTTTGGGCAGATACGCAGTATTTT.

This clonotype showed up just a few times. This chain connects TRBV20-1 to TRBJ1-2; D perhaps matches TRBD1 (5 bases). The germline V gene encodes CDR1 DFQATT and CDR2 SNEGSKA (reference sequence). Between the trimmed V and J ends, which lost 0 bases and 4 bases, there was a span of 12 bases. The CDR3 is made up of 14 amino acids. The DNA of the CDR3 is TGCAGTGCTAGAGATCACGGGGGGAGCTATGGCTACACCTTC. Translating it yields CSARDHGGSYGYTF.

This clonotype was found a few times. The chain uses TRBV20-1 and TRBJ2-1; the D gene could be TRBD1 or TRBD2 (6 bases each). V was shortened by 5 bases and J by 8 bases, with 13 bases between the two germline ends. The germline gives CDR1 DFQATT, CDR2 SNEGSKA (reference sequence). This CDR3 contains 12 residues. The CDR3 DNA sequence: TGCAGTGCTCAAGCGGAGGGGGATGAGCAGTTCTTC. Its protein product is CSAQAEGDEQFF.

This clonotype has ten or more counts. The gene calls are TRBV10-3 and TRBJ2-3, with 8 bases lining up with TRBD2. The CDR3 loop spans 15 amino acids. CDR1 and CDR2 from the germline V gene are ENHRY and SYGVKD. The V gene end was trimmed by 0 bases and the J gene end by 10 bases; junction bases not matched to a gene: 9. In DNA, the CDR3 is TGTGCCATCAGTGAGTCGGAGTCTAGCGGGTTTTCGCAGTATTTT. This sequence encodes CAISESESSGFSQYF.

Ten or more counts support this clonotype. V gene TRBV14 combines with J gene TRBJ1-1; tentatively, D is TRBD1 (5 bases). The length of the CDR3 is 14 residues. CDR1 and CDR2 (germline): SGHDN, FVKESK. V was cut by 4 bases and J by 5 bases, with 14 bases left in between. The DNA of the CDR3 is TGTGCCAGCAGCCCATACCAGGGCCGAACTGAAGCTTTCTTT. Residues: CASSPYQGRTEAFF.

The rearrangement joins TRBV7-2 to TRBJ2-5; either TRBD1 or TRBD2 may fit D (5 bases each). The CDR3 spans 15 residues. Trimming stripped 5 bases from V and 7 bases from J, with 20 bases between. Germline lookup yields CDR1 SGHTA and CDR2 FQGNSA. As DNA, the CDR3 is TGTGCCAGCAGCCTCCATCGGGGCCTTCAGGCGACCCAGTACTTC. This translates into CASSLHRGLQATQYF.